The 25 T cell receptor beta chains given below trace back to one sample, sequenced in a study of CD8 T cells in ankylosing spondylitis listed by TCRdb under 2017. To prepare the library, 5' RACE was applied. Instrument on record: Illumina HiSeq 2500. TCRdb applied fastp at Q25 and MiXCR to the public reads, then kept only in-frame beta chains. Every CDR3 protein is listed once, alongside the most common genes and DNA of its rows. Recorded for this sample are about 240,000 distinct CDR3 sequences; 9.5% to 12% of them occurred a single time. About 6.8% of the sample rests with the top ten. Sequenced: blood, either unsorted or a sorted T cell fraction (not recorded which). These receptors were obtained from a male donor with ankylosing spondylitis or in good health (not recorded which).

This clonotype showed up many times. This chain links TRBV5-1 with TRBJ1-1, with D uncertain. The germline V gene encodes CDR1 SGHRS and CDR2 YFSETQ. V was shortened by 0 bases and J by 4 bases, with 7 bases between the two germline ends. The CDR3 spans 13 residues. This chain's CDR3 is CASSLDWGTEAFF. The CDR3 coding sequence is TGCGCCAGCAGCTTGGATTGGGGCACTGAAGCTTTCTTT.

This clonotype has at least ten counts. This chain uses TRBV15 with TRBJ2-7; D possibly corresponds to TRBD2 (6 bases). In germline, CDR1 is LNHNV, CDR2 YYDKDF (reference sequence). V was clipped by 0 bases and J by 3 bases, with 6 bases between them. CDR3 size: 13 residues. The CDR3 loop reads CATSREGGYEQYF. The CDR3, as DNA: TGTGCCACCAGCAGAGAGGGGGGCTACGAGCAGTACTTC.

This chain links TRBV7-9 with TRBJ2-2; D unresolved. The length of the CDR3 is 13 residues. Germline values: CDR1 SEHNR, CDR2 FQNEAQ (reference sequence). The ends were cut back, 1 base at V and 7 bases at J, with 7 bases in the middle. CDR3 sequence: CASSLEVHGELFF. CDR3 sequence (DNA): TGTGCCAGCAGCTTAGAAGTACACGGGGAGCTGTTTTTT.

The genes are TRBV7-6 and TRBJ2-1; the match to TRBD1 covers 10 bases. From germline, CDR1 is SGHVS and CDR2 FNYEAQ. The CDR3 loop spans 17 amino acids. The V segment lost 5 bases and the J segment 5 bases; nucleotides outside the gene matches: 12. The CDR3 bases are TGTGCCAGCAGCCCAAGGCTAGGAGGGACAGGGGACAATGAGCAGTTCTTC. Its protein product is CASSPRLGGTGDNEQFF.

This chain connects TRBV5-1 to TRBJ2-7, with TRBD2 identical over 8 bases. The V segment lost 4 bases and the J segment 2 bases; nucleotides outside the gene matches: 5. The CDR3 runs to 14 residues. In germline, CDR1 is SGHRS, CDR2 YFSETQ. The CDR3: CASSAGLGTYEQYF. CDR3 bases: TGCGCCAGCAGCGCGGGACTAGGAACCTACGAGCAGTACTTC.

This clonotype was seen repeatedly, ten times or more. The CDR3 DNA follows: TGTGCCAGCAGGCGGACAGAGGCTGAGCAGTTCTTC. Its protein product is CASRRTEAEQFF. This chain uses TRBV6-2 or TRBV6-3 with TRBJ2-1; D perhaps matches TRBD1 (6 bases). The CDR3 covers 12 residues. Per the germline V gene, CDR1 is MNHEY and CDR2 is SVGEGT. The germline V and J ends were trimmed by 6 bases and 9 bases, with 12 bases remaining between them.

This chain connects TRBV4-2 to TRBJ2-3; TRBD1 might be the D (5 bases). This CDR3 has 15 amino acids. Germline assignment: CDR1 LGHNA and CDR2 YNFKEQ. With 0 bases removed from V and 2 bases from J, the gap between germline ends came to 9 bases. The CDR3 DNA follows: TGTGCCAGCAGCCAAGAGCCAGGACACACAGATACGCAGTATTTT. Amino acid sequence: CASSQEPGHTDTQYF.

This clonotype has just a few counts. The chain is built from TRBV20-1 and TRBJ2-2; D gene ambiguous. Looked up from germline, CDR1 is DFQATT and CDR2 is SNEGSKA (reference sequence). This CDR3 contains 16 residues. Trimming pared 2 bases from V and 3 bases from J, leaving 16 bases between. CDR3 amino acids: CSARLFPLSDTGELFF. Written as DNA, the CDR3 is TGCAGTGCTAGACTATTCCCTCTCTCAGACACCGGGGAGCTGTTTTTT.

The gene calls are TRBV30 and TRBJ2-5; D is undetermined. Germline V gene data show CDR1 as GTSNPN and CDR2 as SVGIG (reference sequence). CDR3 length: 13 amino acids. V was clipped by 0 bases and J by 2 bases, with 7 bases between them. Here the CDR3 DNA reads TGTGCCTGGAGTGTTCTAGATCAAGAGACCCAGTACTTC. It is translated as CAWSVLDQETQYF.

The chain links TRBV5-1 to TRBJ1-1; D perhaps matches TRBD1 (6 bases). From germline, CDR1 is SGHRS and CDR2 YFSETQ. V lost 2 bases, J lost 3 bases, and 11 bases lay in between. The CDR3 loop spans 14 amino acids. The CDR3 nucleotides read TGCGCCAGCAGCTTAGTACAGGGCCACACTGAAGCTTTCTTT. Residues: CASSLVQGHTEAFF. The full variable domain, completed using reference TRBV5-1 and TRBJ1-1, is KAGVTQTPRYLIKTRGQQVTLSCSPISGHRSVSWYQQTPGQGLQFLFEYFSETQRNKGNFPGRFSGRQFSNSRSEMNVSTLELGDSALYLCASSLVQGHTEAFFGQGTRLTVV.

The table lists this clonotype with many counts. This chain links TRBV4-1 with TRBJ1-1, with TRBD1 as a possible D gene (5 bases). Per germline, CDR1 MGHRA and CDR2 YSYEKL. With 5 bases removed from V and 7 bases from J, the gap between germline ends came to 11 bases. There are 12 residues in the CDR3. CDR3 sequence (DNA): TGCGCCAGCAGCGCAAATGGGGGTGAAGCTTTCTTT. Its translation is CASSANGGEAFF.

In its sample, this clonotype was seen a few times. The chain has TRBV7-6 and TRBJ2-2; 11 bases align to TRBD2. Unmatched junction bases numbered 6, after V lost 3 bases and J lost 6 bases. Germline V gene lookup returns CDR1 SGHVS and CDR2 FNYEAQ. This CDR3 comprises 16 residues. CDR3 DNA: TGTGCCAGCAGCTTTACTAGCGGGAGAAGCGCCGGGGAGCTGTTTTTT. Translating it yields CASSFTSGRSAGELFF. Drawing the rest from reference TRBV7-6 and TRBJ2-2, the complete variable domain is GAGVSQSPRYKVTKRGQDVALRCDPISGHVSLYWYRQALGQGPEFLTYFNYEAQQDKSGLPNDRFSAERPEGSISTLTIQRTEQRDSAMYRCASSFTSGRSAGELFFGEGSRLTVL.

In its sample, this clonotype was seen many times. The chain is built from TRBV6-5 and TRBJ2-6, with D perhaps being TRBD1 or TRBD2 (5 bases each). The ends were cut back, 0 bases at V and 4 bases at J, with 13 bases in the middle. Germline V gene sequence: CDR1 MNHEY, CDR2 SVGAGI. The CDR3 consists of 17 residues. CDR3 nucleotide sequence: TGTGCCAGCAGTTACTCATTAGGGACGGGAGGGGCCAACGTCCTGACTTTC. This sequence encodes CASSYSLGTGGANVLTF.

This clonotype was counted at least ten times. This sequence joins TRBV12-3 or TRBV12-4 and TRBJ2-5; TRBD1 agrees at 8 bases. The junction had 6 bases not matched to a gene; V was cut back by 5 bases and J by 4 bases. There are 14 residues in the CDR3. The CDR3 spells CASSHRQGSETQYF. CDR3 DNA sequence: TGTGCCAGCAGTCACCGACAGGGGTCAGAGACCCAGTACTTC.

This clonotype was detected many times. The CDR3 spells CSASDPIGGYEQYF. CDR3 sequence (DNA): TGCAGTGCTAGCGACCCCATCGGGGGGTACGAGCAGTACTTC. This chain links TRBV20-1 with TRBJ2-7; 7 positions agree with TRBD2. Germline CDR1 DFQATT, CDR2 SNEGSKA (reference sequence). J was trimmed by 4 bases and V by 3 bases; bases with no gene match: 9. CDR3 length equals 14 residues.

In its sample, this clonotype was seen many times. CDR3 region: CSGDSGTINAYNEQFF. The DNA for the CDR3 is TGCAGTGGCGATAGCGGGACGATTAACGCCTACAATGAGCAGTTCTTC. The chain is built from TRBV20-1 and TRBJ2-1, with 8 bases that match TRBD2. Per germline, CDR1 DFQATT and CDR2 SNEGSKA (reference sequence). Germline trimming cut 7 bases from V and 2 bases from J; bases unmatched to any gene: 13. This CDR3 contains 16 residues.

The table lists this clonotype with many counts. The chain recombines TRBV5-1 with TRBJ2-1; 7 nucleotides agree with TRBD2. The germline gives CDR1 SGHRS, CDR2 YFSETQ. Trimming at V came to 2 bases and at J to 3 bases, leaving 17 bases not matched to a gene. This CDR3 spans 19 amino acids. CDR3 nucleotide sequence: TGCGCCAGCAGCTTAAACGCTCCCGTTCCCAGCGGGGACTACAATGAGCAGTTCTTC. Protein: CASSLNAPVPSGDYNEQFF.

This clonotype was found many times. The chain couples TRBV12-3 or TRBV12-4 to TRBJ2-3, with 7 bases fitting TRBD2. The V segment lost 3 bases and the J segment 2 bases; nucleotides outside the gene matches: 5. This CDR3 is built from 15 residues. The CDR3 sequence: CASSLERGYTDTQYF. CDR3 coding DNA: TGTGCCAGCAGTTTGGAGCGGGGCTACACAGATACGCAGTATTTT.

A note on this clonotype: At one end the junction does not follow the germline gene, possibly because of a read error. CDR3 sequence reads: CASSLDLGSGYEQCF. The DNA of the CDR3 is TGTGCCAGCAGCTTAGACTTGGGGTCTGGATACGAGCAGTGCTTC. The chain couples TRBV7-9 to TRBJ2-7; D unclear. Looked up from germline, CDR1 is SEHNR and CDR2 is FQNEAQ (reference sequence). The CDR3 contains 15 residues.

This clonotype was recorded at least ten times. The chain carries TRBV28 and TRBJ1-1; D gene uncertain. V was clipped by 6 bases and J by 0 bases, with 8 bases between them. The CDR3 sequence is 13 residues long. CDR1 is MDHEN and CDR2 is SYDVKM in the germline V gene. Here the CDR3 DNA reads TGTGCCAGCAGAAATACTGTGAACACTGAAGCTTTCTTT. Residues: CASRNTVNTEAFF.

This clonotype appeared a few times. The chain employs TRBV4-1 and TRBJ2-3; the match to TRBD2 covers 14 bases. Germline-derived CDR1 and CDR2 are MGHRA and YSYEKL. CDR3 size: 19 residues. V lost 5 bases, J lost 0 bases, and 10 bases stayed unmatched. The chain's CDR3 is CASSSLTSGGATSTDTQYF. DNA of the CDR3: TGCGCCAGCAGCTCCCTGACTAGCGGGGGGGCGACTAGCACAGATACGCAGTATTTT.

This clonotype has ten or more counts. The J gene is TRBJ2-2, the V gene TRBV20-1; 9 nucleotides match TRBD1. Germline lookup yields CDR1 DFQATT and CDR2 SNEGSKA (reference sequence). V shed 6 bases and J 6 bases; nucleotides not matched to a gene: 14. The CDR3 is 16 residues long. For the CDR3, the DNA is TGCAGTGCCCCACCGGGACAGGGTCCAGAGGCCGGGGAGCTGTTTTTT. Translation gives CSAPPGQGPEAGELFF.

The sample holds many counts of this clonotype. J is TRBJ1-1 and V is TRBV10-3; D gene uncertain. Germline loops: CDR1 ENHRY, CDR2 SYGVKD. V dropped 4 bases and J dropped 0 bases, with 9 bases sitting between them. The CDR3 spans 14 residues. The CDR3 DNA reads TGTGCCATCAGTGCAGGCAGTTTGAACACTGAAGCTTTCTTT. The encoded protein is CAISAGSLNTEAFF.

In this sample, this clonotype turned up many times. V and J are TRBV7-6 and TRBJ2-7; weak D call: TRBD1 (6 bases). This CDR3 region has 14 residues. CDR1 and CDR2 from the germline V gene are SGHVS and FNYEAQ. V lost 2 bases to trimming and J lost 6 bases, with 14 bases between them. CDR3 in amino acids: CASSLRDRLIEQYF. The CDR3 DNA follows: TGTGCCAGCAGCTTACGAGACAGGCTTATCGAGCAGTACTTC.

This clonotype was seen more than once but under ten times. The rearrangement uses TRBV7-2 and TRBJ2-5, with 9 bases lining up with TRBD2. The germline V gene encodes CDR1 SGHTA and CDR2 FQGNSA. The CDR3 is 15 amino acids. Losses at the gene ends were 3 bases for V and 5 bases for J; bases not matched to a gene: 7. The chain's CDR3 is CASSLGRGGAETQYF. The CDR3 coding sequence is TGTGCCAGCAGCTTGGGGCGGGGGGGCGCCGAGACCCAGTACTTC.